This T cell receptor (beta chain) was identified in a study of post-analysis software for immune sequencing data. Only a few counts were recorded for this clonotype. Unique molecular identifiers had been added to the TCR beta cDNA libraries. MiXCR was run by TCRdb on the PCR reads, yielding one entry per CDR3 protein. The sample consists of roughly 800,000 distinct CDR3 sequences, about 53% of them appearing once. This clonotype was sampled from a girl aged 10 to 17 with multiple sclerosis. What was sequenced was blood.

The DNA of the CDR3 is TGTGCCAGCAGCCACCGCCCTCGGGGGTGTAGTGAAGCTTTCTTT. Protein product: CASSHRPRGCSEAFF. The chain couples TRBV7-3 to TRBJ1-1; D might be TRBD1 (5 bases). The CDR3 runs 15 residues. Germline CDR1 is SGHTA and CDR2 is FQGTGA. V was clipped by 5 bases and J by 7 bases, with 20 bases between them.